The 16 T cell receptor beta chains presented below share a single source sample, sequenced in a study of cytomegalovirus exposure and HLA in healthy donors. PCR primers comprised 60 Vbeta and 13 Jbeta primers. Clones were read by immunoSEQ multiplex PCR, and TCRdb kept only the in-frame ones, dropping some. Of 130,000 or so clones in the sample, around 75% are singletons; the top ten hold approximately 3.2%. The sample comprised PBMCs. These receptors were taken from a man aged 35 to 55 in good health and CMV-seronegative.

This clone was recorded a few times. The chain carries TRBV7-8 and TRBJ1-3; maybe TRBD1 (6 bases). There are 16 residues in the CDR3. Germline V gene data show CDR1 as SGHVS and CDR2 as FQNEAQ. The V gene lost 1 base and the J gene lost 1 base, with 11 bases spanning the gap. The CDR3 region has the DNA TGTGCCAGCAGCTTAGGGCAGGGGTTATCTGGAAACACCATATATTTT. Protein: CASSLGQGLSGNTIYF. Full variable domain (rest looked up from reference TRBV7-8 and TRBJ1-3): GAGVSQSPRYKVAKRGQDVALRCDPISGHVSLFWYQQALGQGPEFLTYFQNEAQLDKSGLPSDRFFAERPEGSVSTLKIQRTQQEDSAVYLCASSLGQGLSGNTIYFGEGSWLTVV.

This chain connects TRBV10-3 to TRBJ1-5, with a weak D call TRBD1 (6 bases). Germline values: CDR1 ENHRY, CDR2 SYGVKD. Trimming took off 6 bases at V and 9 bases at J, with 15 bases between the two ends. The CDR3 is 13 amino acids. CDR3 DNA sequence: TGTGCCATCAGACAGGGTCCCAAGCTGCCCCAGCATTTT. This codes for CAIRQGPKLPQHF.

In the case of this clone: One end of the junction is discordant with germline, which a read error may explain. The V call is TRBV27, the J call TRBJ2-1; D is unclear. This CDR3 has 15 residues. Germline CDR1 is MNHEY and CDR2 is SMNVEV (reference sequence). This CDR3 reads CVSSFDWVSGNEQFF. Written as DNA, the CDR3 is TGTGTCAGCAGTTTCGACTGGGTATCTGGCAATGAGCAGTTCTTC.

The chain links TRBV15 to TRBJ1-2; 7 nucleotides match TRBD1. Germline CDR1 and CDR2: LNHNV and YYDKDF (reference sequence). V shed 6 bases, J shed 2 bases, and the junction held 12 bases outside the gene matches. This CDR3 region has 16 residues. The CDR3 region is CATRPGWPGGNYGYTF. The CDR3 DNA reads as TGTGCCACCAGACCGGGGTGGCCAGGGGGAAACTATGGCTACACCTTC.

This rearrangement joins TRBV4-1 to TRBJ2-1; D perhaps matches TRBD1 (5 bases). Trimming left V 0 bases short and J 2 bases short, with 8 bases between. Germline CDR1 MGHRA, CDR2 YSYEKL. This CDR3 is 15 amino acids long. The CDR3 protein is CASSQETDTYNEQFF. CDR3 in DNA: TGCGCCAGCAGCCAAGAGACAGATACCTACAATGAGCAGTTCTTC.

This clone was seen more than once but under ten times. The chain has TRBV4-3 and TRBJ1-1; possibly TRBD1 for D (5 bases). The CDR3 has 15 amino acids. Between the trimmed V and J ends, which lost 3 bases and 6 bases, there was a span of 17 bases. Germline lookup yields CDR1 LGHNA and CDR2 YSLEER. For the CDR3, the DNA is TGCGCCAGCAGCCATTCCCAGGGTGGGCTGGCTGAAGCTTTCTTT. Translation: CASSHSQGGLAEAFF.

The chain uses TRBV7-9 and TRBJ1-6; 8 bases match TRBD1. The CDR3 is 15 residues long. Unmatched junction bases numbered 7, after V lost 5 bases and J lost 7 bases. Germline loops: CDR1 SEHNR, CDR2 FQNEAQ (reference sequence). The chain's CDR3 is CASSPRTGQNSPLHF. CDR3 in DNA: TGTGCCAGCAGCCCACGGACAGGGCAGAATTCACCCCTCCACTTT.

The chain employs TRBV5-1 and TRBJ1-4, with 9 bases lining up with TRBD1. The CDR3 length is 15 residues. The germline CDR1 and CDR2 sequences are SGHRS and YFSETQ. The V gene end was trimmed by 4 bases and the J gene end by 3 bases; junction bases not matched to a gene: 4. The CDR3 here is CASSLWTGANEKLFF. CDR3 bases: TGCGCCAGCAGCCTCTGGACAGGGGCTAATGAAAAACTGTTTTTT. Together with reference TRBV5-1 and TRBJ1-4, the CDR3 gives the full variable domain: KAGVTQTPRYLIKTRGQQVTLSCSPISGHRSVSWYQQTPGQGLQFLFEYFSETQRNKGNFPGRFSGRQFSNSRSEMNVSTLELGDSALYLCASSLWTGANEKLFFGSGTQLSVL.

This chain links TRBV4-3 with TRBJ2-5; 8 positions match TRBD2. The trim removed 0 bases at V and 8 bases at J, leaving 8 bases unmatched. The CDR3 sequence is 15 residues long. The germline V gene has CDR1 LGHNA and CDR2 YSLEER. CDR3 in DNA: TGCGCCAGCAGCCAAGAGGGGGGGACTAGTTTTACCCAGTACTTC. Residues: CASSQEGGTSFTQYF.

The chain is built from TRBV4-1 and TRBJ1-5; D not certain. The CDR3 extends over 13 amino acids. Germline lookup yields CDR1 MGHRA and CDR2 YSYEKL. V lost 0 bases, J lost 11 bases, and 11 bases lay in between. The CDR3 here is CASSQDQRGAQHF. DNA for the CDR3: TGCGCCAGCAGCCAAGATCAGCGGGGAGCCCAGCATTTT.

The genes are TRBV7-9 and TRBJ2-5; D is unresolved. The V end lost 5 bases, the J end lost 6 bases, and 10 bases lay between the germline ends. This CDR3 contains 12 residues. From germline, CDR1 is SEHNR and CDR2 FQNEAQ (reference sequence). CDR3: CASSPSAKTQYF. The CDR3, as DNA: TGTGCCAGCAGCCCCAGTGCCAAGACCCAGTACTTC.

This clone has a handful of counts. The rearrangement uses TRBV6-5 and TRBJ2-6; D may be TRBD2 (5 bases). The CDR3 spans 13 residues. Germline CDR1 MNHEY, CDR2 SVGAGI. Written as DNA, the CDR3 is TGTGCGATCCGCCCGGGGGGGGCCAACGTCCTGACTTTC. Translated: CAIRPGGANVLTF.

The chain couples TRBV19 to TRBJ1-2, with D unresolved. Germline values: CDR1 LNHDA, CDR2 SQIVND (reference sequence). The CDR3 consists of 14 residues. V dropped 6 bases and J dropped 4 bases, with 15 bases sitting between them. CDR3 in amino acids: CASRPPEARYGYTF. The CDR3 region has the DNA TGTGCCAGTAGGCCCCCCGAAGCCCGCTATGGCTACACCTTC.

The genes are TRBV7-8 and TRBJ2-1, with 7 bases identical to TRBD1. Germline trimming cut 5 bases from V and 5 bases from J; bases unmatched to any gene: 6. This CDR3 is built from 14 residues. The V gene's germline CDR1 is SGHVS and CDR2 FQNEAQ. The CDR3, as DNA: TGTGCCAGCAGCGTGGGGACAGCCAACAATGAGCAGTTCTTC. This codes for CASSVGTANNEQFF.

V usage is TRBV7-2 and J usage is TRBJ1-2; D possibly corresponds to TRBD1 (6 bases). The V gene lost 0 bases and the J gene lost 6 bases, with 8 bases spanning the gap. There are 13 residues in the CDR3. Germline-derived CDR1 and CDR2 are SGHTA and FQGNSA. CDR3 nucleotide sequence: TGTGCCAGCAGCTTAGCGGCAGGGGATGGCTACACCTTC. It is translated as CASSLAAGDGYTF.

In its sample, this clone was seen a few times. The chain is built from TRBV27 and TRBJ2-1; TRBD1 might be the D (6 bases). V lost 8 bases to trimming and J lost 2 bases, with 10 bases between them. The CDR3 spans 13 residues. Germline V lookup: CDR1 MNHEY, CDR2 SMNVEV (reference sequence). The CDR3 loop is CASSRGAYNEQFF. In nucleotides, the CDR3 is TGTGCCAGCTCCAGGGGTGCCTACAATGAGCAGTTCTTC.